This T cell receptor beta chain was captured by sequencing in a study of blood T cell repertoires in COVID-19. Repertoires were generated with immunoSEQ multiplex PCR, while TCRdb's copy carries only in-frame clones and drops some. The table has fewer than 250,000 clones, roughly 86% seen once. The specimen sequenced was peripheral blood. The TCR originated in a woman between 45 and 60 years old with active or convalescent COVID-19.

CDR3 coding DNA: TGCGCCAGCAGCCAAGGTGCAGGGTGGGAGACCCAGTACTTC. Translation: CASSQGAGWETQYF. J is TRBJ2-5 and V is TRBV4-1; a possible D gene is TRBD1 (5 bases). The germline V gene has CDR1 MGHRA and CDR2 YSYEKL. Trimming removed 1 base from V and 5 bases from J, with 11 bases in between. The CDR3 extends over 14 amino acids.